Listed below are T cell receptor beta chains from one sample, sequenced in a study of graft-versus-host responses after intestinal transplantation. Antigen specificity for these receptors is unknown. The table came from immunoSEQ multiplex PCR; TCRdb's copy has only in-frame clones and leaves some out. The sample has 77,000 or so clones; around 96% are singletons. This material consisted of unstimulated CD8+ T cells sorted from spleen or lymph node cells, taken before intestinal transplant. The source is a human donor who received an intestinal transplant. Both conserved end residues are part of each CDR3.

V gene,J gene,CDR3 protein
TRBV6-6,TRBJ1-2,CASSYRTDRLSF
TRBV25-1,TRBJ2-7,CASRRGQGGYEQYF
TRBV5-6,TRBJ2-1,CASSFGTGLTYNEQFF
TRBV4-1,TRBJ2-1,CASSQDLAGQSDEQFF
TRBV9,TRBJ1-1,CASSVGVAMNTEAFF
TRBV6-1,TRBJ2-5,CASGTGGGQETQYF
TRBV27,TRBJ1-5,CASSLVGSPYSNQPQHF
TRBV28,TRBJ2-5,CASSLAGDAGQYF
TRBV28,TRBJ1-5,CASTCFPPGGPLFYSNQPQHF
TRBV7-4,TRBJ1-2,CASSSLRGRRGTYTF
TRBV6-5,TRBJ2-7,CASSYGAEDEQYF
TRBV19,TRBJ2-1,CASSMGFEQFF
TRBV4-1,TRBJ1-2,CASSSTGTGTYGYTF
TRBV27,TRBJ2-5,CASSSSPGVLGETQYF
TRBV30,TRBJ2-2,CAWRKGEVGELFF
TRBV28,TRBJ2-4,CASSGGSGDIQYF
TRBV2,TRBJ2-7,CASSPGTTVNEQYF
TRBV4-2,TRBJ2-7,CASSPWTDSYEQYF
TRBV15,TRBJ2-7,CATSTTPGTRGLGEQYF
TRBV2,TRBJ2-5,CASSRDEREQYF
TRBV5-1,TRBJ2-3,CASSLREYQYSTDTQYF
TRBV7-8,TRBJ2-3,CASSLSPAGFPPDTQYF
TRBV10-1,.,CASSESIGPVYEQYF
TRBV28,TRBJ2-2,CASSIGTNGELFF
TRBV6-5,TRBJ2-7,CASSYGVVEAYEQYF
TRBV10-1,TRBJ2-1,CASSASGISYNEQLF
TRBV9,TRBJ1-2,CASSVEQDYGYTF
TRBV29-1,TRBJ1-1,CSVGEGLNTEAFF
TRBV7-6,TRBJ2-1,CASSFLSGDTRNEQFF
TRBV28,TRBJ2-7,CASRGLAGVLPPYEQYF
TRBV7-3,.,CASSLGRTGDEQYF
TRBV6-6,TRBJ1-2,CASNRDSSYGYTF
TRBV28,TRBJ2-1,CASSRPRTGDYNEQFF
TRBV7-9,TRBJ2-2,CASSHGGGPYTGELFF
TRBV4-1,TRBJ1-2,CASSQVPTGAHYGYTF
TRBV30,TRBJ2-2,CAWSVQGSGELFF
TRBV5-1,TRBJ2-3,CASSLTSTDTQYF
TRBV5-1,TRBJ2-7,CASSFAGGGYEQYF
TRBV5-1,TRBJ2-1,CASSLYKGPGEQFF
TRBV2,TRBJ2-1,CASSFGLADYNEQFF
TRBV7-6,TRBJ1-1,CASSYGQGRNTEAFF
TRBV27,TRBJ2-2,CASKSGVNTGELFF
TRBV18,TRBJ2-1,CASSGQAGPTDEQFF
TRBV9,TRBJ2-3,CASSASSDTQYF
TRBV15,TRBJ2-7,CATSRDQGDTYEQYF
TRBV27,TRBJ2-7,CASSPRGPYEQYF
TRBV19,TRBJ2-1,CASTPPGVAAYNEQFF
TRBV10-3,TRBJ2-1,CAISEEVAGTHEQFF
TRBV15,TRBJ2-7,CATSREGTGPPYEQYF
TRBV27,TRBJ2-3,CASSLSGTSTDTQYF
TRBV27,TRBJ2-1,CASSPLAGVSYNEQFF
TRBV7-9,TRBJ2-7,CASSPHLNPPYEQYF
TRBV6-1,TRBJ1-1,CASRPNLGTEAFF
TRBV5-1,TRBJ2-7,CASSLTGKGTYEQYF
TRBV28,TRBJ1-1,CASSLGPGVDTEAFF